These 2 T cell receptor beta chains originate from one sample sequenced in a study of shared clonotypes between healthy human individuals. Only in-frame clones appear in the TCRdb table, and some are missing; sequencing was by immunoSEQ multiplex PCR. The table lists fewer than 1.8 million clones, approximately 98.5% of them singletons. The sequenced sample was naive CD4+ T cells sorted from blood. Specified subset: CD45RA+ positively selected. These receptors all come from a young man in good health.

J is TRBJ1-1 and V is TRBV5-1, with a possible D match to TRBD1 (5 bases). The V and J ends lost 7 bases and 1 base respectively, with 17 bases between them. The CDR3 has 15 residues. Germline V lookup: CDR1 SGHRS, CDR2 YFSETQ. CDR3 residues: CASFIRQGTNTEAFF. For the CDR3, the DNA is TGCGCCAGCTTTATCCGACAAGGGACGAACACTGAAGCTTTCTTT.

The V gene is TRBV2, the J gene TRBJ2-7; no reliable D call. Germline V lookup: CDR1 SNHLY, CDR2 FYNNEI. CDR3 length equals 13 residues. Trimming shortened V by 4 bases and J by 2 bases, and 9 bases separated the two germline ends. CDR3 amino acids: CASSVETPYEQYF. Here the CDR3 DNA reads TGTGCCAGCAGTGTCGAGACACCCTACGAGCAGTACTTC.